These T cell receptor beta chains were read from a single sample in a study of T cells in Graves' hyperthyroidism and ophthalmopathy. TCRdb reprocessed the multiplex PCR reads with MiXCR, giving one entry per CDR3 protein. This sample has about 640,000 distinct CDR3 sequences; roughly 20% occur once, and the top ten carry under 35%. Input material: blood. The source of these receptors is a man aged 25-40 years with Graves' ophthalmopathy. Each CDR3 is given with its conserved first and last residue. Each record gives: J gene, D gene, clone size, V gene, CDR3 protein, CDR3 DNA. A D gene is named only where the DNA matches it firmly. Where a row states a size, it is once, few, many or the class of an expanded clone; other rows omit it.

TRBJ2-7 | TRBD2 | many | TRBV5-1 | CASSLGGSGQTHHEQYF | TGCGCCAGCAGCTTGGGGGGTAGCGGGCAAACCCACCACGAGCAGTACTTC
TRBJ2-4 | TRBD2 | . | TRBV28 | CASTRTGGLAKNIQYF | TGTGCCAGCACCCGGACCGGGGGGTTAGCCAAAAACATTCAGTACTTC
TRBJ2-2 | . | . | TRBV11-2 | CASSFSVGSTGELFF | TGTGCCAGCAGCTTCTCGGTGGGAAGCACCGGGGAGCTGTTTTTT
TRBJ2-5 | . | many | TRBV7-2 | CASSFELGTQYF | TGTGCCAGCAGCTTTGAACTTGGGACCCAGTACTTC
TRBJ2-7 | TRBD2 | few | TRBV27 | CASSLRTSGRDEQYF | TGTGCCAGCAGTTTAAGGACTAGCGGGAGGGACGAGCAGTACTTC
TRBJ1-2 | TRBD1 | many | TRBV7-9 | CASSDFLPGQGRDGYTF | TGTGCCAGCAGCGACTTCCTGCCGGGACAGGGGAGAGATGGCTACACCTTC
TRBJ1-3 | . | . | TRBV24-1 | CATSGDSGNTIYF | TGTGCCACCAGTGGTGACTCTGGAAACACCATATATTTT
TRBJ2-6 | . | many | TRBV30 | CAWNSGANVLTF | TGTGCCTGGAACAGTGGGGCCAACGTCCTGACTTTC
TRBJ1-2 | . | few | TRBV29-1 | CSAGSWSAIIANYGYTF | TGCAGCGCCGGATCCTGGAGCGCCATTATAGCTAACTATGGCTACACCTTC
TRBJ1-1 | . | few | TRBV20-1 | CSALDTMNTEAFF | TGCAGTGCACTGGACACCATGAACACTGAAGCTTTCTTT
TRBJ2-7 | . | many | TRBV7-8 | CASSLGAGVAYEQYF | TGTGCCAGCAGCTTAGGGGCAGGGGTGGCCTACGAGCAGTACTTC
TRBJ2-7 | . | many | TRBV12-3/TRBV12-4 | CASSLGERYEQYF | TGTGCCAGCAGTTTGGGGGAAAGGTACGAGCAGTACTTC
TRBJ1-4 | TRBD1 | few | TRBV30 | CAWSPLDRGREKLFF | TGTGCCTGGAGTCCCCTCGACAGGGGGCGTGAAAAACTGTTTTTT
TRBJ1-3 | . | few | TRBV9 | CASSVRGLEGNTIYF | TGTGCCAGCAGCGTACGGGGGCTAGAAGGAAACACCATATATTTT
TRBJ2-1 | . | few | TRBV7-9 | CASSPDPLNEQFF | TGTGCCAGCAGCCCTGACCCACTTAATGAGCAGTTCTTC
TRBJ2-1 | TRBD2 | . | TRBV12-3/TRBV12-4 | CASSFASGRMLHEQFF | TGTGCCAGCAGTTTCGCTAGCGGGAGAATGCTTCATGAGCAGTTCTTC
TRBJ2-5 | . | many | TRBV12-3/TRBV12-4 | CASTDWGRRGLAGIQETQYF | TGTGCCAGCACCGATTGGGGGCGTCGAGGGCTAGCCGGTATCCAAGAGACCCAGTACTTC
TRBJ2-7 | . | many | TRBV7-9 | CASSLARSGREHPYEQYF | TGTGCCAGCAGCTTAGCCCGTTCAGGCCGGGAGCACCCCTACGAGCAGTACTTC
TRBJ1-1 | . | . | TRBV13 | CASSSPDNTEAFF | TGTGCCAGCAGCTCACCAGATAACACTGAAGCTTTCTTT
TRBJ2-4 | . | . | TRBV25-1 | CASSIGENIQYF | TGTGCCAGCAGCATAGGTGAAAACATTCAGTACTTC
TRBJ2-1 | TRBD2 | many | TRBV5-1 | CASSSQVRTSGSDEQFF | TGCGCCAGCAGCTCACAAGTACGGACTAGCGGGAGTGACGAGCAGTTCTTC
TRBJ2-1 | . | few | TRBV28 | CASSSPSASSYNEQFF | TGTGCCAGCAGCTCTCCTAGCGCTAGCTCCTACAATGAGCAGTTCTTC
TRBJ2-5 | . | . | TRBV27 | CASSPYPSQETQYF | TGTGCCAGCAGTCCCTACCCAAGTCAAGAGACCCAGTACTTC
TRBJ2-2 | . | . | TRBV6-5 | CASSYSNRVNTGELFF | TGTGCCAGCAGTTACTCGAACAGGGTTAACACCGGGGAGCTGTTTTTT
TRBJ2-1 | . | once | TRBV30 | CAWDRGTYNEQFF | TGTGCCTGGGACAGAGGAACCTACAATGAGCAGTTCTTC
TRBJ1-1 | . | few | TRBV29-1 | CSVEALQGEAFF | TGCAGCGTTGAAGCTCTCCAGGGTGAAGCTTTCTTT
TRBJ2-5 | TRBD2 | . | TRBV6-2/TRBV6-3 | CASGTSGREETQYF | TGTGCCAGCGGGACTAGCGGGAGGGAAGAGACCCAGTACTTC
TRBJ2-3 | TRBD1 | . | TRBV28 | CASRIGQGDTDTQYF | TGTGCCAGCAGGATCGGACAGGGGGACACAGATACGCAGTATTTT
TRBJ2-7 | TRBD2 | many | TRBV12-3/TRBV12-4 | CASSFTSGLYEQYF | TGTGCCAGCAGTTTTACTAGCGGACTCTACGAGCAGTACTTC
TRBJ1-1 | TRBD1 | many | TRBV20-1 | CSARTPTGGDTEAFF | TGCAGTGCTAGAACCCCCACAGGGGGAGACACTGAAGCTTTCTTT
TRBJ2-5 | TRBD2 | . | TRBV12-3/TRBV12-4 | CASTAAGLTQYF | TGTGCCAGCACCGCAGCGGGACTGACCCAGTACTTC
TRBJ1-1 | . | . | TRBV7-2 | CASSGRTERTEAFF | TGTGCCAGCAGCGGCCGGACAGAGCGGACTGAAGCTTTCTTT
TRBJ1-3 | TRBD1 | few | TRBV4-3 | CASSQRVDRVLSGNTIYF | TGCGCCAGCAGCCAACGAGTTGACAGGGTCCTCTCTGGAAACACCATATATTTT
TRBJ1-5 | TRBD1 | many | TRBV20-1 | CSATQGVHQPQHF | TGCAGTGCTACACAGGGGGTTCATCAGCCCCAGCATTTT
TRBJ1-1 | TRBD1 | many | TRBV29-1 | CSVEGTGGTEAFF | TGCAGCGTTGAAGGGACAGGGGGCACTGAAGCTTTCTTT
TRBJ2-1 | TRBD2 | few | TRBV24-1 | CATSAGTSGIIAEQFF | TGTGCCACCAGTGCCGGGACTAGCGGGATAATCGCGGAGCAGTTCTTC
TRBJ1-1 | . | few | TRBV19 | CASSIFGRTEAFF | TGTGCCAGTAGTATTTTCGGGAGGACTGAAGCTTTCTTT
TRBJ2-3 | TRBD2 | . | TRBV20-1 | CSAIQSIPGLGGEVGLDTQYF | TGCAGTGCTATCCAGTCAATACCGGGACTAGGTGGAGAAGTTGGTCTAGATACGCAGTATTTT
TRBJ2-1 | TRBD2 | many | TRBV28 | CASSSSSGNSYNEQFF | TGTGCCAGCAGTTCCTCTAGCGGGAACTCCTACAATGAGCAGTTCTTC
TRBJ2-1 | TRBD2 | few | TRBV12-3/TRBV12-4 | CASSPTGLAGDEQFF | TGTGCCAGCAGTCCCACGGGACTAGCGGGCGATGAGCAGTTCTTC
TRBJ1-2 | TRBD1 | . | TRBV12-3/TRBV12-4 | CASSLGDRGRGYTF | TGTGCCAGCAGTTTAGGGGACAGGGGGCGCGGCTACACCTTC
TRBJ1-2 | . | many | TRBV20-1 | CSAITRGSGSGYTF | TGCAGTGCGATAACGAGGGGAAGCGGTTCCGGCTACACCTTC
TRBJ2-7 | . | few | TRBV20-1 | CSAPQGSYSEQYF | TGCAGTGCGCCACAGGGCTCTTACAGCGAGCAGTACTTC
TRBJ2-7 | . | . | TRBV9 | CASGTGFDEQYF | TGTGCCAGCGGTACAGGGTTCGACGAGCAGTACTTC
TRBJ1-1 | . | few | TRBV6-1 | CASRERLGQAFF | TGTGCCAGCCGTGAACGTTTAGGACAAGCTTTCTTT
TRBJ1-1 | . | . | TRBV4-2 | CASSQDRGGPTEAFF | TGTGCCAGCAGCCAAGATCGGGGGGGCCCCACTGAAGCTTTCTTT
TRBJ2-7 | . | . | TRBV20-1 | CSARGRMDSSYEQYF | TGCAGTGCTAGAGGCCGAATGGACAGCTCCTACGAGCAGTACTTC
TRBJ1-5 | . | many | TRBV6-6 | CASSYGTPGENQPQHF | TGTGCCAGCAGTTACGGGACACCGGGGGAAAATCAGCCCCAGCATTTT
TRBJ1-1 | . | . | TRBV27 | CASSLKKNTEAFF | TGTGCCAGCAGTCTAAAGAAGAACACTGAAGCTTTCTTT
TRBJ1-5 | . | few | TRBV20-1 | CSARQVNQPQHF | TGCAGTGCTAGACAGGTCAATCAGCCCCAGCATTTT
TRBJ2-1 | TRBD1 | many | TRBV10-3 | CAIRNRDRGLEQFF | TGTGCCATCAGGAACCGGGACAGGGGGCTTGAGCAGTTCTTC
TRBJ2-5 | . | many | TRBV11-2 | CASSLGYSRETQYF | TGTGCCAGCAGCTTAGGATACAGCCGGGAGACCCAGTACTTC
TRBJ2-2 | TRBD2 | . | TRBV5-1 | CASSFRDILSGTSGRSPGELFF | TGCGCCAGCAGCTTTCGGGACATCCTCTCCGGGACTAGCGGGAGGTCGCCCGGGGAGCTGTTTTTT